A selection of T cell receptor beta chains follows, all from one sample in a study of T-cell memory formation after mild COVID-19. TCRdb ran MiXCR on the 5' RACE reads and lists one entry per CDR3 protein. The sample has 100,000 to 150,000 distinct CDR3 sequences, about a sixth seen once. The specimen was PBMCs or a T cell subset sorted from them (not recorded which). The source is an adult woman who had mild COVID-19 (a few samples of this study predate the infection). Cell type and time point are not known. The CDR3 runs from the conserved cysteine through the conserved F or W. The D gene is left open where the match is weak. The size field is filled for only some rows; it gives once, few, many or a size class.

J gene: TRBJ1-3
clone size: -
V gene: TRBV7-6
D gene: -
CDR3 protein: CASSLGASGNTIYF
CDR3 DNA: TGTGCCAGCAGCTTAGGAGCCTCTGGAAACACCATATATTTT

J gene: TRBJ2-1
clone size: few
V gene: TRBV25-1
D gene: -
CDR3 protein: CASRQGVEQFF
CDR3 DNA: TGTGCCAGCAGGCAAGGAGTTGAGCAGTTCTTC

J gene: TRBJ1-2
clone size: -
V gene: TRBV7-3
D gene: -
CDR3 protein: CASSPNRGDGYTF
CDR3 DNA: TGTGCCAGCAGCCCGAATAGGGGTGATGGCTACACCTTC

J gene: TRBJ2-3
clone size: -
V gene: TRBV11-2
D gene: TRBD2
CDR3 protein: CASSPGTSGAPQYF
CDR3 DNA: TGTGCCAGCAGCCCAGGGACTAGCGGGGCCCCGCAGTATTTT

J gene: TRBJ2-3
clone size: -
V gene: TRBV5-1
D gene: -
CDR3 protein: CASSLLSTMSTDTQYF
CDR3 DNA: TGCGCCAGCAGCTTGTTGTCGACGATGAGCACAGATACGCAGTATTTT

J gene: TRBJ2-7
clone size: few
V gene: TRBV4-1
D gene: -
CDR3 protein: CASSQGASTREQYF
CDR3 DNA: TGCGCCAGCAGCCAGGGGGCTAGTACGAGGGAGCAGTACTTC

J gene: TRBJ2-7
clone size: few
V gene: TRBV9
D gene: TRBD2
CDR3 protein: CASSSATSGGFYEQYF
CDR3 DNA: TGTGCCAGCAGCTCGGCGACTAGCGGGGGGTTCTACGAGCAGTACTTC

J gene: TRBJ2-1
clone size: few
V gene: TRBV5-1
D gene: -
CDR3 protein: CASSLGPLDEQFF
CDR3 DNA: TGCGCCAGCAGCTTGGGACCCCTCGATGAGCAGTTCTTC

J gene: TRBJ1-5
clone size: few
V gene: TRBV18
D gene: -
CDR3 protein: CASSEGPPGQPQHF
CDR3 DNA: TGTGCCAGCTCAGAGGGGCCTCCCGGTCAGCCCCAGCATTTT

J gene: TRBJ2-7
clone size: few
V gene: TRBV19
D gene: -
CDR3 protein: CASSFDSRGLEQYF
CDR3 DNA: TGTGCCAGTAGTTTTGACTCTCGCGGGTTGGAGCAGTACTTC

J gene: TRBJ2-2
clone size: few
V gene: TRBV7-9
D gene: TRBD1
CDR3 protein: CASSDDREWPGELFF
CDR3 DNA: TGTGCCAGCAGTGATGACAGGGAGTGGCCCGGGGAGCTGTTTTTT

J gene: TRBJ1-1
clone size: -
V gene: TRBV19
D gene: -
CDR3 protein: CASSTQGLPEAFF
CDR3 DNA: TGTGCCAGTAGTACACAGGGTCTCCCTGAAGCTTTCTTT

J gene: TRBJ2-3
clone size: many
V gene: TRBV5-6
D gene: -
CDR3 protein: CASSYTLGPDSRVTDTQYF
CDR3 DNA: TGTGCCAGCAGCTATACTCTAGGACCCGACTCGAGGGTGACAGATACGCAGTATTTT

J gene: TRBJ2-2
clone size: few
V gene: TRBV6-5
D gene: -
CDR3 protein: CASVRTRGSGELFF
CDR3 DNA: TGTGCCAGCGTTCGGACCCGGGGGTCCGGGGAGCTGTTTTTT

J gene: TRBJ1-1
clone size: once
V gene: TRBV12-5
D gene: -
CDR3 protein: CASVSKGDTEAFF
CDR3 DNA: TGTGCTAGTGTCAGCAAGGGGGACACTGAAGCTTTCTTT

J gene: TRBJ2-7
clone size: few
V gene: TRBV6-2/TRBV6-3
D gene: TRBD2
CDR3 protein: CASRSGLAYEQYF
CDR3 DNA: TGTGCCAGCAGATCCGGACTAGCCTACGAGCAGTACTTC

J gene: TRBJ2-7
clone size: few
V gene: TRBV20-1
D gene: -
CDR3 protein: CSARGAEYPSYEQYF
CDR3 DNA: TGCAGTGCTAGAGGGGCCGAGTACCCTTCCTACGAGCAGTACTTC

J gene: TRBJ2-7
clone size: -
V gene: TRBV15
D gene: TRBD1
CDR3 protein: CATSVDRASSYEQYF
CDR3 DNA: TGTGCCACCAGCGTCGACAGGGCTAGCTCCTACGAGCAGTACTTC

J gene: TRBJ1-6
clone size: -
V gene: TRBV5-6
D gene: -
CDR3 protein: CASSLGQAFLHF
CDR3 DNA: TGTGCCAGCAGCTTGGGACAGGCCTTCCTCCACTTT

J gene: TRBJ2-7
clone size: few
V gene: TRBV12-3/TRBV12-4
D gene: TRBD2
CDR3 protein: CASSSIGLARYEQYF
CDR3 DNA: TGTGCCAGCAGTTCTATCGGACTAGCGAGGTACGAGCAGTACTTC

J gene: TRBJ2-7
clone size: -
V gene: TRBV27
D gene: -
CDR3 protein: CASSLGQGYKQYF
CDR3 DNA: TGTGCCAGCAGCCTCGGGCAGGGCTATAAGCAGTACTTC

J gene: TRBJ2-1
clone size: few
V gene: TRBV11-2
D gene: -
CDR3 protein: CASSLEGVPYNEQFF
CDR3 DNA: TGTGCCAGCAGCTTAGAGGGAGTCCCCTACAATGAGCAGTTCTTC